This TCR beta chain originates from a study of Graves' ophthalmopathy and Graves' hyperthyroidism. Regarding this clonotype: The target antigen is unknown.

The study, taken as a whole, reports: Using a 13-signature model, the authors split ophthalmopathy from stable hyperthyroidism, with roughly 88% sensitivity and 81.08% specificity. Among thyroid clonotypes expanded above 0.001 frequency, most also appeared in blood.

The TCR beta CDR3 regions underwent amplification from RNA transcripts. Second-round multiplex PCR came after first-round RT-PCR with HTBI primers. TCRdb recomputed calls from the multiplex PCR reads with MiXCR, one row per CDR3 protein. The sample records around 1.1 million distinct CDR3 sequences, 35% to 40% being singletons. Trimming pared 8 bases from V and 0 bases from J, leaving 20 bases between. From germline, CDR1 is MNHEY and CDR2 SMNVEV (reference sequence). The CDR3 sequence is 16 residues long. The sequence was obtained from an adult man with Graves' hyperthyroidism. V usage is TRBV27 and J usage is TRBJ2-7; D is tentatively TRBD1 or TRBD2 (5 bases each). The sequencing input was peripheral blood or thyroid tissue (not recorded which). The CDR3 coding sequence is TGTGCCAGCCGAAATTCCGGGACGACGTACTCCTACGAGCAGTACTTC. Translating it yields CASRNSGTTYSYEQYF.